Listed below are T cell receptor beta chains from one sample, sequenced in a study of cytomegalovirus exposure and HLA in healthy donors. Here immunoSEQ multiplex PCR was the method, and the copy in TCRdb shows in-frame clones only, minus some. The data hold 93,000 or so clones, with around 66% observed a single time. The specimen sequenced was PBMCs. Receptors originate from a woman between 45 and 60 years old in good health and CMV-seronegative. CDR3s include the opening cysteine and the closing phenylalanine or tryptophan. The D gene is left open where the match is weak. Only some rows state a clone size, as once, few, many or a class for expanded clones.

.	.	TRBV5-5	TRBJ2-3	CASSLVGTGPTDTQYF	TGTGCCAGCAGCTTGGTAGGAACAGGCCCTACAGATACGCAGTATTTT
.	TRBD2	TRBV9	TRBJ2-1	CASSVDSGKNSYNEQFF	TGTGCCAGCAGCGTAGATAGCGGGAAAAACTCCTACAATGAGCAGTTCTTC
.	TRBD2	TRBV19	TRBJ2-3	CASSPQGGTSADTQYF	TGTGCCAGTAGTCCCCAGGGGGGGACTAGCGCAGATACGCAGTATTTT
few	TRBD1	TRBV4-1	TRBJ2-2	CASSQAPRGQGAGELFF	TGCGCCAGCAGCCAAGCCCCTAGAGGACAGGGGGCCGGGGAGCTGTTTTTT
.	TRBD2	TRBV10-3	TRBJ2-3	CATQYSGLLTDTQYF	TGTGCCACCCAATATAGCGGGTTACTCACAGATACGCAGTATTTT
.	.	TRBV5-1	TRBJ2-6	CASSLDEILSGANVLTF	TGCGCCAGCAGCTTGGACGAGATCCTCTCTGGGGCCAACGTCCTGACTTTC
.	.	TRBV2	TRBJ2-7	CASSLGTINYEQYF	TGTGCCAGCAGTCTTGGGACAATTAACTACGAGCAGTACTTC
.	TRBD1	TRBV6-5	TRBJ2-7	CASSPGTGASEQYF	TGTGCCAGCAGTCCCGGGACAGGGGCGTCCGAGCAGTACTTC
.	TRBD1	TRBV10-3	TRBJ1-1	CAIKGQVMNTEAFF	TGTGCCATCAAGGGACAGGTCATGAACACTGAAGCTTTCTTT
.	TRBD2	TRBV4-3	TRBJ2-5	CASSQGAGVIGFQETQYF	TGCGCCAGCAGCCAAGGGGCGGGAGTGATTGGGTTCCAAGAGACCCAGTACTTC
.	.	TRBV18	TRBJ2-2	CASSNRDPDGELFF	TGTGCCAGCTCAAACAGGGACCCCGACGGGGAGCTGTTTTTT
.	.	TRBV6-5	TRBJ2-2	CASRQEGSNTGELFF	TGTGCCAGCAGGCAGGAGGGTTCGAACACCGGGGAGCTGTTTTTT
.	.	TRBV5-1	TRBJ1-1	CASKTAGGQEAFF	TGCGCCAGCAAAACGGCGGGCGGGCAAGAAGCTTTCTTT
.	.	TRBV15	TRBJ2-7	CATSRDFGLPSSYEQYF	TGTGCCACCAGCAGAGATTTTGGGCTACCCTCCTCCTACGAGCAGTACTTC
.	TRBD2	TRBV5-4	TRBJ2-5	CASSFAGGAEETQYF	TGTGCCAGCAGCTTCGCGGGGGGGGCCGAAGAGACCCAGTACTTC
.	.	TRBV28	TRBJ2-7	CASSYQGNNEQYF	TGTGCCAGCAGTTATCAGGGTAACAACGAGCAGTACTTC